These 14 T cell receptor beta chains were sequenced from one sample in a study of T cells after yellow fever vaccination. One entry per CDR3 protein results from TCRdb running MiXCR on the 5' RACE reads. The sample records some 350,000 distinct CDR3 sequences, roughly 4% being singletons. The sample here was PBMCs, taken 5 days after the yellow fever booster vaccination. Receptor source: a man between 18 and 29 years old who received the YFV17D yellow fever vaccine.

This clonotype was observed at least ten times. V gene TRBV12-3 or TRBV12-4 combines with J gene TRBJ1-2; D gene unclear. V dropped 6 bases and J dropped 8 bases, with 19 bases sitting between them. The length of the CDR3 is 14 residues. CDR3: CASSPLTRSSGYTF. The CDR3 DNA reads TGTGCCAGCAGCCCTTTAACCCGATCCTCCGGCTACACCTTC.

This clonotype was found many times. The V and J genes are TRBV4-3 and TRBJ2-1, with TRBD2 identical over 9 bases. The CDR3 loop spans 15 amino acids. Germline V gene lookup returns CDR1 LGHNA and CDR2 YSLEER. The ends lost 4 bases at V and 7 bases at J; junction bases unmatched: 8. The CDR3: CASSPSGGPGNEQFF. The CDR3 bases are TGCGCCAGCAGCCCCAGCGGGGGGCCCGGGAATGAGCAGTTCTTC.

This chain connects TRBV5-5 to TRBJ2-1; 7 positions agree with TRBD2. V lost 1 base and J lost 9; bases outside the gene matches: 13. Looked up from germline, CDR1 is SGHKS and CDR2 is YYEKEE (reference sequence). This CDR3 has 16 residues. This chain's CDR3 is CASSLSSAGVRSEQFF. CDR3 nucleotides: TGTGCCAGCAGCTTGAGTTCCGCGGGGGTCAGATCTGAGCAGTTCTTC.

This clonotype has ten or more counts. The chain uses TRBV4-3 and TRBJ1-4; D ambiguous. Trimming cost V 0 bases and J 0 bases, with 2 bases left between them. Germline V gene sequence: CDR1 LGHNA, CDR2 YSLEER. The CDR3 is 14 amino acids. The DNA of the CDR3 is TGCGCCAGCAGCCAAGACACAACTAATGAAAAACTGTTTTTT. It yields the protein CASSQDTTNEKLFF.

The J gene is TRBJ2-1, the V gene TRBV29-1; TRBD1 might be the D (5 bases). CDR1 is SQVTM and CDR2 is ANQGSEA in the germline V gene. V was shortened by 3 bases and J by 14 bases, with 17 bases between the two germline ends. CDR3 length equals 12 residues. The CDR3, as DNA: TGCAGCGTTGATGGCAGGGCAGGGTCGGAGTTCTTC. Its protein product is CSVDGRAGSEFF.

V usage is TRBV6-5 and J usage is TRBJ2-7; perhaps TRBD1 as D (6 bases). V lost 6 bases and J lost 3, with 18 bases in between. CDR1 is MNHEY, CDR2 SVGAGI, per germline. The CDR3 consists of 15 residues. In DNA, the CDR3 is TGTGCCAGCAGACCTAGACAGGCCTCCTTCTACGAGCAGTACGTC. Translating gives CASRPRQASFYEQYV.

In DNA form, the CDR3 reads TGTGCCAGCAGGCCCGGGACTAGAGGGGCTGGGGCCAACGTCCTGACTTTC. It specifies CASRPGTRGAGANVLTF. This chain uses TRBV6-2 or TRBV6-3 with TRBJ2-6; 8 nucleotides agree with TRBD2. V gave up 6 bases and J gave up 2 bases; unmatched junction bases: 9. The germline V gene has CDR1 MNHEY and CDR2 SVGEGT. The CDR3 extends over 17 amino acids.

This chain joins TRBV7-9 and TRBJ1-1; D call uncertain. Trimming stripped 1 base from V and 6 bases from J, with 12 bases between. CDR1 and CDR2 from the germline V gene are SEHNR and FQNEAQ (reference sequence). The CDR3 runs to 14 residues. The CDR3 sequence: CASSLDDAIAEAFF. Here the CDR3 DNA reads TGTGCCAGCAGCTTAGACGACGCCATCGCTGAAGCTTTCTTT.

This clonotype has only a few counts. Compared with germline, one end of the junction differs, possibly owing to a read error. This rearrangement joins TRBV7-7 to TRBJ2-6; TRBD1 might be the D (5 bases). This CDR3 has 15 residues. Germline CDR1 SSHAT, CDR2 FNYEAQ (reference sequence). The CDR3 is CASSPGPGGANVLTF. CDR3 bases: TGTGCTAGCAGCCCAGGGCCTGGGGGGGCCAACGTCCTGACTTTC.

The chain links TRBV7-2 to TRBJ1-2; the D is unclear. Trimming took off 2 bases at V and 6 bases at J, with 16 bases between the two ends. Germline CDR1 and CDR2: SGHTA and FQGNSA. The CDR3 has 15 residues. The CDR3 DNA reads as TGTGCCAGCAGCTTAATCGCCTCCCCGTTTGATGGCTACACCTTC. Translating it yields CASSLIASPFDGYTF.

The V and J genes are TRBV12-2 and TRBJ2-7; the DNA was not used to check the table's D call, TRBD1. TRBV12-2 is a pseudogene. CDR3 size: 15 residues. The CDR3: CASRLPGTSTYEQYV. The CDR3 bases are TGTGCAAGTCGCCTCCCGGGCACATCGACCTACGAGCAGTACGTC.

The V and J genes are TRBV7-8 and TRBJ1-6; TRBD1 is a possible D gene (5 bases). Germline lookup yields CDR1 SGHVS and CDR2 FQNEAQ. Trimming removed 5 bases from V and 7 bases from J, with 21 bases in between. This CDR3 is built from 17 residues. The CDR3 DNA is TGTGCCAGCAGCCTAGGCCTCCTTCAGGGACCCAATTCACCCCTCCACTTT. This encodes CASSLGLLQGPNSPLHF.

This clonotype was detected many times. V usage is TRBV5-1 and J usage is TRBJ2-1; D may be TRBD1 (5 bases). The CDR3 spans 16 residues. Germline V gene sequence: CDR1 SGHRS, CDR2 YFSETQ. V was trimmed by 4 bases and J by 2 bases, leaving 16 bases between them. In DNA form, the CDR3 reads TGCGCCAGCAGCCTTCCATCCCCAGGGACCTACAATGAGCAGTTCTTC. As protein: CASSLPSPGTYNEQFF.

This clonotype has a count of ten or more. The chain uses TRBV19 and TRBJ1-1, with a weak D call TRBD1 (5 bases). Germline CDR1 and CDR2: LNHDA and SQIVND (reference sequence). This CDR3 is built from 14 residues. Trimming removed 8 bases from V and 4 bases from J, with 17 bases in between. The CDR3 coding sequence is TGTGCCAGTCGCAGGGAGGCGATAGCCACTGAAGCTTTCTTT. It specifies CASRREAIATEAFF.